The 31 T cell receptor beta chains presented below share a single source sample, sequenced in a study of blood T cell repertoires in COVID-19. TCRdb keeps only in-frame clones here, not all; method: immunoSEQ multiplex PCR. In the table there are some 300,000 clones, 80% to 90% of which are singletons. Sequences were obtained from peripheral blood. These receptors were collected from a woman aged 45-65 years with COVID-19, enrolled during active disease.

The V and J genes are TRBV27 and TRBJ2-7, with 7 bases fitting TRBD2. Per germline, CDR1 MNHEY and CDR2 SMNVEV (reference sequence). The CDR3 sequence is 15 residues long. The V gene end was trimmed by 2 bases and the J gene end by 6 bases; junction bases not matched to a gene: 10. The CDR3 spells CASSLQGLSRVEQYF. The CDR3 bases are TGTGCCAGCAGTTTACAGGGACTATCGCGGGTCGAGCAGTACTTC.

The rearrangement joins TRBV2 to TRBJ2-7; TRBD2 is a possible D gene (7 bases). CDR1 is SNHLY, CDR2 FYNNEI, per germline. Deletions cut 6 bases from V and 12 bases from J, with 21 bases between. The CDR3 is 13 residues long. CDR3 residues: CASRGGQDRKRYF. The CDR3 bases are TGTGCCAGCAGGGGGGGGCAGGATCGGAAGCGGTACTTC. Together with reference TRBV2 and TRBJ2-7, the CDR3 gives the full variable domain: EPEVTQTPSHQVTQMGQEVILRCVPISNHLYFYWYRQILGQKVEFLVSFYNNEISEKSEIFDDQFSVERPDGSNFTLKIRSTKLEDSAMYFCASRGGQDRKRYFGPGTRLTVT.

V usage is TRBV6-5 and J usage is TRBJ1-5, with TRBD1 identical over 9 bases. The CDR3 extends over 15 amino acids. Germline V gene lookup returns CDR1 MNHEY and CDR2 SVGAGI. V shed 6 bases and J 4 bases; nucleotides not matched to a gene: 7. CDR3 in amino acids: CASSRGQGRNQPQHF. The CDR3 bases are TGTGCCAGCAGCCGGGGACAGGGCCGGAATCAGCCCCAGCATTTT.

The V gene is TRBV4-3, the J gene TRBJ2-7, with D perhaps TRBD2 (5 bases). Trimming removed 0 bases at V and 0 bases at J, with 9 bases between. This CDR3 spans 15 amino acids. CDR1 is LGHNA and CDR2 is YSLEER in the germline V gene. CDR3 sequence reads: CASSQEAVSSYEQYF. In nucleotides, the CDR3 is TGCGCCAGCAGCCAAGAAGCGGTAAGCTCCTACGAGCAGTACTTC.

This chain connects TRBV11-3 to TRBJ2-1; 11 positions match TRBD1. CDR1 is SGHNT, CDR2 YENEEA, per germline. V lost 5 bases and J lost 5; bases outside the gene matches: 5. The CDR3 spans 15 residues. The CDR3 nucleotides are TGTGCCAGCAGCCCTCGGGGACAGGGGGACAATGAGCAGTTCTTC. Its protein is CASSPRGQGDNEQFF.

This clone has a single count. The V gene is TRBV29-1, the J gene TRBJ2-1; TRBD2 matches at 10 bases. Germline CDR1 is SQVTM and CDR2 is ANQGSEA. This CDR3 has 18 residues. V gave up 8 bases and J gave up 2 bases; unmatched junction bases: 18. In nucleotides, the CDR3 is TGCAGCACAAAATTGACGAGAGGGACTAGCGAAACCTACAATGAGCAGTTCTTC. The encoded protein is CSTKLTRGTSETYNEQFF.

This rearrangement joins TRBV27 to TRBJ2-1, with TRBD2 matching 11 bases. The ends lost 11 bases at V and 4 bases at J; junction bases unmatched: 7. The germline V gene has CDR1 MNHEY and CDR2 SMNVEV (reference sequence). CDR3 length: 14 residues. In DNA form, the CDR3 reads TGTGCCGTCTGGGCTAGCGGGAGGTACAATGAGCAGTTCTTC. This gives the protein CAVWASGRYNEQFF.

The rearrangement joins TRBV7-3 to TRBJ1-2, with 7 bases that match TRBD1. Trimming removed 1 base from V and 6 bases from J; junction bases left unmatched: 5. The V gene's germline CDR1 is SGHTA and CDR2 FQGTGA. The CDR3 has 14 amino acids. For the CDR3, the DNA is TGTGCCAGCAGCTTAAGCCAGGGGGTAGATGGCTACACCTTC. As protein: CASSLSQGVDGYTF.

This chain connects TRBV6-1 to TRBJ2-2; perhaps TRBD1 as D (6 bases). Germline-derived CDR1 and CDR2 are MNHNS and SASEGT. V was trimmed by 2 bases and J by 6 bases, leaving 19 bases between them. The CDR3 loop spans 17 amino acids. The CDR3 nucleotides read TGTGCCAGCAGTGAATTTGGGGACACGGGTAACCCCGGGGAGCTGTTTTTT. Encoded protein: CASSEFGDTGNPGELFF.

The chain links TRBV7-8 to TRBJ2-1, with TRBD1 as a possible D gene (5 bases). The V gene lost 1 base and the J gene lost 1 base, with 8 bases spanning the gap. Germline lookup yields CDR1 SGHVS and CDR2 FQNEAQ. The CDR3 consists of 15 residues. As DNA, the CDR3 is TGTGCCAGCAGCTTAGGGGGCGGATCCTACAATGAGCAGTTCTTC. This gives the protein CASSLGGGSYNEQFF.

V usage is TRBV28 and J usage is TRBJ1-1; 8 bases are a match to TRBD1. Germline loops: CDR1 MDHEN, CDR2 SYDVKM. The CDR3 has 13 amino acids. V was clipped by 6 bases and J by 10 bases; unmatched bases: 10. In DNA form, the CDR3 reads TGTGCCAGCAGCGGTCAGGGGGCCGGGGCAGCTTTCTTT. Protein sequence: CASSGQGAGAAFF.

This chain links TRBV28 with TRBJ2-7; 8 nucleotides line up with TRBD2. The CDR3 has 16 amino acids. Germline trimming cut 4 bases from V and 1 base from J; bases unmatched to any gene: 9. The germline CDR1 and CDR2 sequences are MDHEN and SYDVKM. The CDR3 DNA sequence: TGTGCCAGCAGTTACAAGGTGGCGGGAGGTTCCTACGAGCAGTACTTC. Translated: CASSYKVAGGSYEQYF.

A note on this clone: At one of its ends the junction is not consistent with the germline gene, which may arise from a read error. The CDR3 here is CTASGAGVAYEQYF. The CDR3 bases are TGCACCGCCTCAGGGGCGGGAGTGGCCTACGAGCAGTACTTC. The chain employs TRBV6-5 and TRBJ2-7; the D gene is possibly TRBD2 (7 bases). This CDR3 is built from 14 residues. Germline values: CDR1 MNHEY, CDR2 SVGAGI.

This rearrangement joins TRBV5-1 to TRBJ2-1, with D tentatively TRBD1 (5 bases). The germline V gene encodes CDR1 SGHRS and CDR2 YFSETQ. The CDR3 consists of 14 residues. Trimming stripped 0 bases from V and 3 bases from J, with 7 bases between. CDR3 sequence: CASSLAQGYNEQFF. The CDR3 DNA reads TGCGCCAGCAGCTTGGCTCAGGGCTACAATGAGCAGTTCTTC.

The V gene is TRBV29-1, the J gene TRBJ2-7; D is unclear. Germline V gene sequence: CDR1 SQVTM, CDR2 ANQGSEA. With 4 bases removed from V and 7 bases from J, the gap between germline ends came to 14 bases. CDR3 size: 12 residues. The CDR3 loop is CSVVARTLEQYF. The CDR3 nucleotides read TGCAGCGTTGTGGCCCGAACCCTTGAGCAGTACTTC.

This clone occurred once. The chain recombines TRBV6-4 with TRBJ2-1; TRBD2 aligns across 12 bases. Germline V lookup: CDR1 MRHNA, CDR2 SNTAGT. The CDR3 totals 16 residues. With V trimmed by 2 bases and J by 9 bases, 8 bases remained unmatched. The CDR3 loop is CASSDPTSGSISEQFF. For the CDR3, the DNA is TGTGCCAGCAGTGACCCGACTAGCGGGAGTATCAGTGAGCAGTTCTTC.

The chain has TRBV28 and TRBJ1-2, with D possibly matching TRBD1 (6 bases). The CDR3 runs to 14 residues. Germline V gene sequence: CDR1 MDHEN, CDR2 SYDVKM. V was clipped by 4 bases and J by 1 base, with 10 bases between them. CDR3: CASSSGQFNYGYTF. For the CDR3, the DNA is TGTGCCAGCAGTTCCGGACAGTTTAACTATGGCTACACCTTC.

The chain links TRBV5-1 to TRBJ2-7; TRBD1 matches 8 bases. CDR1 SGHRS and CDR2 YFSETQ come from the germline V gene. The CDR3 extends over 14 amino acids. With V trimmed by 0 bases and J by 4 bases, 3 bases remained unmatched. Written as DNA, the CDR3 is TGCGCCAGCAGCTTGGCGGGACAGGTGTACGAGCAGTACTTC. This translates into CASSLAGQVYEQYF.

V gene TRBV15 combines with J gene TRBJ1-2; TRBD1 is a possible D gene (5 bases). Germline CDR1 LNHNV, CDR2 YYDKDF (reference sequence). This CDR3 is 14 amino acids long. V gave up 0 bases and J gave up 7 bases, with 12 bases separating them. The CDR3 here is CATSRDGGMSGYTF. For the CDR3, the DNA is TGTGCCACCAGCAGAGACGGGGGAATGAGTGGCTACACCTTC.

The CDR3 is CASSSLPGTGWNEQFF. The CDR3 coding sequence is TGTGCCAGCAGCTCACTTCCCGGGACAGGGTGGAATGAGCAGTTCTTC. This chain connects TRBV13 to TRBJ2-1, with TRBD1 matching over 9 bases. Germline trimming cut 4 bases from V and 7 bases from J; bases unmatched to any gene: 11. Germline values: CDR1 PRHDT, CDR2 FYEKMQ (reference sequence). The CDR3 has 16 amino acids.

The genes are TRBV19 and TRBJ2-7; 7 nucleotides agree with TRBD2. V was clipped by 1 base and J by 6 bases; unmatched bases: 3. Germline CDR1 and CDR2: LNHDA and SQIVND (reference sequence). The CDR3 contains 13 residues. The CDR3 spells CASSIGEGREQYF. CDR3 DNA sequence: TGTGCCAGTAGTATAGGGGAGGGGCGCGAGCAGTACTTC.

This clone was seen a single time. The V gene is TRBV28, the J gene TRBJ1-1; maybe TRBD1 (5 bases). Germline CDR1 is MDHEN and CDR2 is SYDVKM. The CDR3 extends over 15 amino acids. Trimming took off 4 bases at V and 1 base at J, with 13 bases between the two ends. DNA for the CDR3: TGTGCCAGCAGTTCCGGGGGAGATGGGAACACTGAAGCTTTCTTT. Amino acids: CASSSGGDGNTEAFF.

The DNA of the CDR3 is TGTGCCAGCAGTGAGGCAGGGAAGGAGAACACTGAAGCTTTCTTT. Translated, it gives CASSEAGKENTEAFF. The rearrangement uses TRBV25-1 and TRBJ1-1, with a possible D match to TRBD1 (5 bases). This CDR3 comprises 15 residues. V lost 3 bases to trimming and J lost 1 base, with 12 bases between them. Germline lookup yields CDR1 MGHDK and CDR2 SYGVNS.

In DNA form, the CDR3 reads TGTGCCAGCATTCTGACAGGGGGCAAATACGAGCAGTACTTC. The encoded protein is CASILTGGKYEQYF. This chain connects TRBV6-5 to TRBJ2-7; 10 nucleotides match TRBD1. The germline V gene has CDR1 MNHEY and CDR2 SVGAGI. J gave up 4 bases and V 7 bases, and 7 bases lay outside the gene matches. The CDR3 spans 14 residues.

The CDR3 nucleotides read TGCGCCAGCAGCCCCGAGGTTTTGGGCACAGATACGCAGTATTTT. As protein: CASSPEVLGTDTQYF. This chain uses TRBV5-1 with TRBJ2-3, with D unresolved. Trimming removed 4 bases from V and 1 base from J, with 13 bases in between. Germline V CDR1 and CDR2: SGHRS, YFSETQ. The CDR3 consists of 15 residues.

V is TRBV12-3 or TRBV12-4 and J is TRBJ1-1, with unresolved D. V lost 3 bases, J lost 0 bases, and 5 bases lay in between. CDR3 length: 13 amino acids. The CDR3 DNA reads TGTGCCAGCAGTTTTTCCGTGAACACTGAAGCTTTCTTT. This encodes CASSFSVNTEAFF.

The chain links TRBV5-1 to TRBJ2-1; D ambiguous. The CDR3 consists of 16 residues. Deletions cut 1 base from V and 0 bases from J, with 11 bases between. Germline V gives CDR1 SGHRS, CDR2 YFSETQ. The CDR3 DNA reads TGCGCCAGCAGCTTGCCTTCCACTGCCTCCTACAATGAGCAGTTCTTC. This encodes CASSLPSTASYNEQFF.

V and J are TRBV6-5 and TRBJ1-1; D is unresolved. V lost 6 bases and J 1 base, leaving 9 bases between the germline ends. CDR1 MNHEY and CDR2 SVGAGI come from the germline V gene. The CDR3 has 13 amino acids. The CDR3 reads CASRLLSNTEAFF. In nucleotides, the CDR3 is TGTGCCAGCAGGCTATTATCGAACACTGAAGCTTTCTTT.

The chain combines TRBV14 with TRBJ2-3; D is perhaps TRBD2 (6 bases). Germline CDR1 and CDR2: SGHDN and FVKESK. The CDR3 contains 16 residues. V was shortened by 3 bases and J by 2 bases, with 15 bases between the two germline ends. The CDR3 DNA follows: TGTGCCAGCAGCCAGCAACCGGGACTGGACACAGATACGCAGTATTTT. Protein: CASSQQPGLDTDTQYF.

This clone was seen more than once but under ten times. The genes are TRBV7-9 and TRBJ2-7; 8 nucleotides line up with TRBD1. V lost 4 bases to trimming and J lost 6 bases; unmatched junction nucleotides: 8. The germline V gene has CDR1 SEHNR and CDR2 FQNEAQ (reference sequence). The CDR3 runs to 14 residues. CDR3 protein: CASSSTGAVREQYF. Here the CDR3 DNA reads TGTGCCAGCAGCTCGACAGGGGCCGTACGCGAGCAGTACTTC.

The chain is built from TRBV9 and TRBJ2-1; D unclear. In germline, CDR1 is SGDLS, CDR2 YYNGEE. The CDR3 has 16 residues. Trimming shortened V by 3 bases and J by 0 bases, and 13 bases separated the two germline ends. CDR3 sequence reads: CASSAPVPPSYNEQFF. Written as DNA, the CDR3 is TGTGCCAGCAGCGCACCGGTGCCCCCCTCCTACAATGAGCAGTTCTTC.